The clone carrying this T cell receptor (beta chain) was detected a few times. The antigen is unknown. The data were taken from a study of cytomegalovirus exposure and HLA in healthy donors. Findings of the study overall: Cytomegalovirus association was listed for 164 TCR beta chains.

Both 60 Vbeta primers and 13 Jbeta primers went into the PCR. Original processing notes: About 10 million of tens of millions of unique TCR beta chains were shared, per a later count. The repertoire was sequenced with immunoSEQ multiplex PCR; TCRdb's copy has only in-frame clones and lacks some. V and J calls and clone size are copied from that table; D and trimming were computed from the DNA. The data show some 210,000 clones, 80% to 90% seen once. The CDR3 covers 13 residues. Per the germline V gene, CDR1 is MDHEN and CDR2 is SYDVKM. Material for sequencing was PBMCs. The sequence was collected from a man between 25 and 39 years old in good health and CMV-seronegative. The chain joins TRBV28 to TRBJ2-5; D might be TRBD2 (5 bases). The DNA end is a closer match to TRBJ2-7, so the J assignment may be wrong. CDR3 DNA sequence: TGTGCCAGCAGTTTCGGCGGGCGCTACGAGCAGTACTTC. This sequence encodes CASSFGGRYEQYF.